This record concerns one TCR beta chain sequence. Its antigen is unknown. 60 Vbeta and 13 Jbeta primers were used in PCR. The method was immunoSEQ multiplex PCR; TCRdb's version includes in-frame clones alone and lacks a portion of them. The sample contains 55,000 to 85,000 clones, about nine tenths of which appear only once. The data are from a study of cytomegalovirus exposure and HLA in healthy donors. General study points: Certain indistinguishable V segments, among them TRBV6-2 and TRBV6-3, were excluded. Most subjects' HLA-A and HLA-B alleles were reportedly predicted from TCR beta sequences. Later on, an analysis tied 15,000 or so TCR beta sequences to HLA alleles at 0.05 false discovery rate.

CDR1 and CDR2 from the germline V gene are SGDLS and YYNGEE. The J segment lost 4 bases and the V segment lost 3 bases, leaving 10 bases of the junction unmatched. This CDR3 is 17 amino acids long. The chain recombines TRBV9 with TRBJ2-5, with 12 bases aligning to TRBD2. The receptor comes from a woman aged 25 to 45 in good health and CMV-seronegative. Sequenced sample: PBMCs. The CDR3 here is CASSEAPSGRARETQYF. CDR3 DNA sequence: TGTGCCAGCAGCGAGGCTCCTAGCGGGAGGGCCAGAGAGACCCAGTACTTC.